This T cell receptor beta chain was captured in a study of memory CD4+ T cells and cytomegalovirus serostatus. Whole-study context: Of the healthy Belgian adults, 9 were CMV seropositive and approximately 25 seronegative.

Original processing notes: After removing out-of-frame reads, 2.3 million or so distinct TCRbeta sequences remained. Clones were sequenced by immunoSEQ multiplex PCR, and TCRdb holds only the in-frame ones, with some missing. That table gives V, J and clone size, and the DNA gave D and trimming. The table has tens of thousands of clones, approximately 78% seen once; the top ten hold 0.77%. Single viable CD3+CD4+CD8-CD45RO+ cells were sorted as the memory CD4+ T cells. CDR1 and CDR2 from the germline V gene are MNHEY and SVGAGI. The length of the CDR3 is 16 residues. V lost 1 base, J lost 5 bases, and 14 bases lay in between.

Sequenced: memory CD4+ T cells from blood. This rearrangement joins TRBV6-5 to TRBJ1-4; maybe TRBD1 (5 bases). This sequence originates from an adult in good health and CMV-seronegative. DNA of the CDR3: TGTGCCAGCAGTTACTTTGGGGGGGGAAGGAATGAAAAACTGTTTTTT. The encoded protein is CASSYFGGGRNEKLFF.